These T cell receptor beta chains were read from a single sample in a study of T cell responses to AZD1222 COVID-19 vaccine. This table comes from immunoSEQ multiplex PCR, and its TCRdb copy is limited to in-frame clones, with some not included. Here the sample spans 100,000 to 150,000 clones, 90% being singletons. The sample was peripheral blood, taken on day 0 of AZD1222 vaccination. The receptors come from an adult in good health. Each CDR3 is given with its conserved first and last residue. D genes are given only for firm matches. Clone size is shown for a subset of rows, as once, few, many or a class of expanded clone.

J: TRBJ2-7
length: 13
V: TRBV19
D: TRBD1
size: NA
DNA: TGTGCCAGTAGTCCATCGGACAGGGTCGAGCAGTACTTC
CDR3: CASSPSDRVEQYF

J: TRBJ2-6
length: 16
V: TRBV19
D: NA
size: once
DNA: TGTGCCAGTAGTATAGGCAGGGCAACGGGGGCCAACGTCCTGACTTTC
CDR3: CASSIGRATGANVLTF

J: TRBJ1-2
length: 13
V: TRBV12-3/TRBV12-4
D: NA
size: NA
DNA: TGTGCCAGCAGGGGGCTAAGAAACTATGGCTACACCTTC
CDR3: CASRGLRNYGYTF

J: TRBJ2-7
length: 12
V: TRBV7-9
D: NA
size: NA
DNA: TGTGCCAGCAGCTTAGGGGTGGGTGAGCAGTACTTC
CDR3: CASSLGVGEQYF

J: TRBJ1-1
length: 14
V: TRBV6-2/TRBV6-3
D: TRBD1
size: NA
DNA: TGTGCCAGCAGTTATGTACAGGGGATTCGGGAAGCTTTCTTT
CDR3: CASSYVQGIREAFF

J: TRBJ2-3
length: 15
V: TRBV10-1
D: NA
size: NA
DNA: TGCGCCAGCAGTCCACTAGCTGCGGGCACAGATACGCAGTATTTT
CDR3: CASSPLAAGTDTQYF

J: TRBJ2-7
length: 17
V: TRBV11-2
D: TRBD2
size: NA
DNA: TGTGCCAGCAGCTCGCCGGGACTAGCGGGAGGGAAATACGAGCAGTACTTC
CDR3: CASSSPGLAGGKYEQYF

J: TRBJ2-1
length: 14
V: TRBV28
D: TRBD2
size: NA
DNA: TGTGCCAGCAGTTCCAGCGGGACCTACAATGAGCAGTTCTTC
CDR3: CASSSSGTYNEQFF

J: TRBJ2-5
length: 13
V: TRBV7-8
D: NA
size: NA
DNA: TGTGCCAGCATCGGACTTAGACGAGAGACCCAGTACTTC
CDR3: CASIGLRRETQYF

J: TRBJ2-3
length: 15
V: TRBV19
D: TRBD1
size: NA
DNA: TGTGCCAGTAGAAGGGGACAGATTCACACAGATACGCAGTATTTT
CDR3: CASRRGQIHTDTQYF

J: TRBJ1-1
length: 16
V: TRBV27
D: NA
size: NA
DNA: TGTGCCAGCAGCCCGACGGAGGGGGACGGGAACACTGAAGCTTTCTTT
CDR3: CASSPTEGDGNTEAFF

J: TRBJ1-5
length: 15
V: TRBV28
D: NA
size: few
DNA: TGTGCCAGCAGTTTATCGACGAGGGGTGAGCAGCCCCAGCATTTT
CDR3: CASSLSTRGEQPQHF

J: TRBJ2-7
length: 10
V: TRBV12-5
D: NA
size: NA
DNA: TGTGCTAGTGTCCCCTACGAGCAGTACTTC
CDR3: CASVPYEQYF

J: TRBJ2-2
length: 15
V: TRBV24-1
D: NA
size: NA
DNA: TGTGCCACCAGTGATTTAGGTATGAACACCGGGGAGCTGTTTTTT
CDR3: CATSDLGMNTGELFF

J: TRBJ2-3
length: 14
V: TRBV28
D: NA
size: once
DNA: TGTGCCAGCAATGAAGCAGGAAGCGCAGATACGCAGTATTTT
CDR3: CASNEAGSADTQYF

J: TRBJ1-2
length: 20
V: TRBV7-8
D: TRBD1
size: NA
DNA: TGTGCCAGCAGCCCGCTGAGCCGGGACAGAGGACTTATCCGTAACTATGGCTACACCTTC
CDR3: CASSPLSRDRGLIRNYGYTF

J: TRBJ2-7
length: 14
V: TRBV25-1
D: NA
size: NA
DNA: TGTGCCAGCAGTTCCGGACATACGGGCTACGAGCAGTACTTC
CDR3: CASSSGHTGYEQYF

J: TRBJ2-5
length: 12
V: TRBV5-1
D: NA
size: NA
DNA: TGCGCCAGCAGCTTGGCCGGGGAGACCCAGTACTTC
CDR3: CASSLAGETQYF

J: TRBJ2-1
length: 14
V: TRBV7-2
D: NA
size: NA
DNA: TGTGCCAGCAGCACTAGTTTGCGGGATGATGAGCAGTTCTTC
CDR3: CASSTSLRDDEQFF

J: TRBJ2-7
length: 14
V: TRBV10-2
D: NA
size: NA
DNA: TGCGCCAGCAGTGAGTCGGGACTCTCCTACGAGCAGTACTTC
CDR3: CASSESGLSYEQYF

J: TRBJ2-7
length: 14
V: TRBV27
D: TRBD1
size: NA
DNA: TGTGCCAGCAGTGCTAGGACAGGCAACTACGAGCAGTACTTC
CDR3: CASSARTGNYEQYF

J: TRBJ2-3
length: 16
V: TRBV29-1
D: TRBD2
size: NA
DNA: TGCAGCGTTGACGGACTAGCGGGAGAAGGTACAGATACGCAGTATTTT
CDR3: CSVDGLAGEGTDTQYF

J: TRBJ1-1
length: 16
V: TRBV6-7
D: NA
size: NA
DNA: TGTGCCAGCAGTTACTCGAAGGACACCTTGAACACTGAAGCTTTCTTT
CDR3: CASSYSKDTLNTEAFF

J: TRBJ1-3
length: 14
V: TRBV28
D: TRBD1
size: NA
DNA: TGTGCCAGCAGTTCGACAGGGGTAGGAAACACCATATATTTT
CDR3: CASSSTGVGNTIYF

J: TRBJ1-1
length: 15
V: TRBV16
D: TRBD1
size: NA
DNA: TGTGCCAGCAGCCAATCCGGGACAGGGTACACTGAAGCTTTCTTT
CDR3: CASSQSGTGYTEAFF

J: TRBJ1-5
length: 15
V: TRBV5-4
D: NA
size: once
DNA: TGTGCCAGCAGCTTGGCCGGAGATAGCAATCAGCCCCAGCATTTT
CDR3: CASSLAGDSNQPQHF

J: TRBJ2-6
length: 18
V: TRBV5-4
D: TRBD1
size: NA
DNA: TGTGCCAGCAGCTTGGCGGCAGGCCAGGGGGCTGGGGCCAACGTCCTGACTTTC
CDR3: CASSLAAGQGAGANVLTF

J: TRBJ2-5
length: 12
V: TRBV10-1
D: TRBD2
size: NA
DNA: TGCGCCACCTCAGCGGGAGGGGAGACCCAGTACTTC
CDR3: CATSAGGETQYF

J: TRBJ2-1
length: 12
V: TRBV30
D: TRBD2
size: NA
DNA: TGTGCCTGCAGGACTAGCGGGAGGGTACGGTTCTTC
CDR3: CACRTSGRVRFF

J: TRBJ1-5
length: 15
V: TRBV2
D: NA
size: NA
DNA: TGTGCCAGCAGTGTCGGCAGGGGCAGCAATCAGCCCCAGCATTTT
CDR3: CASSVGRGSNQPQHF

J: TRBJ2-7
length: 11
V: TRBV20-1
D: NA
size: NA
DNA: TGCAGTGCTCGGACGGATGTTGAGCAGTACTTC
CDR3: CSARTDVEQYF

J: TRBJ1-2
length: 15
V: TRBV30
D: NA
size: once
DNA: TGTGCCTGGAGTGACGACCCCTGGGCAGGGAGGGGCTACACCTTC
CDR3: CAWSDDPWAGRGYTF

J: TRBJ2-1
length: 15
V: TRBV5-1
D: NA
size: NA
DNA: TGCGCCAGCAGCTTGGGGCGCGGAAGCCGCAATGAGCAGTTCTTC
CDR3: CASSLGRGSRNEQFF

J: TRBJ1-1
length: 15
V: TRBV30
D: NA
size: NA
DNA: TGTGCCTGGAGTTCCCCTAAAGGGAGGTGGACTGAAGCTTTCTTT
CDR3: CAWSSPKGRWTEAFF

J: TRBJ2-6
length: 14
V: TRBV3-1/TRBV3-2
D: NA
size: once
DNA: TGTGCCAGCAGCCGAGGTTGGGGGGCCAACGTCCTGACTTTC
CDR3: CASSRGWGANVLTF

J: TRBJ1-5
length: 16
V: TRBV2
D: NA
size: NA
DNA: TGTGCCAGCAGTGGTACAGGGTCGTATAGCAATCAGCCCCAGCATTTT
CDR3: CASSGTGSYSNQPQHF

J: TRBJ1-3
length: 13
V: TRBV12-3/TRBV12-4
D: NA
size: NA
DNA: TGTGATAAGGAGGAGGGAAGTGGAAACACCATATATTTT
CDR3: CDKEEGSGNTIYF

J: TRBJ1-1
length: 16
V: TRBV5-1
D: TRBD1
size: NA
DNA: TGCGCCAGCAGCTGGGACCCCGGACAGGGGAACACTGAAGCTTTCTTT
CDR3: CASSWDPGQGNTEAFF

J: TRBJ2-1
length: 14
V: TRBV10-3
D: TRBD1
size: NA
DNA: TGTGCCATCAGGGGACAGGGGGCGTACAATGAGCAGTTCTTC
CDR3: CAIRGQGAYNEQFF

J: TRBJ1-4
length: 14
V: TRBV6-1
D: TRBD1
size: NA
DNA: TGTGCCAGCAGTGACCACAGGGGACGTGAAAAACTGTTTTTT
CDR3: CASSDHRGREKLFF

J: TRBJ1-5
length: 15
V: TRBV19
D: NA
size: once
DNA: TGTGCCAGTAGTATAGGGACGGGTAGCAATCAGCCCCAGCATTTT
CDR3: CASSIGTGSNQPQHF

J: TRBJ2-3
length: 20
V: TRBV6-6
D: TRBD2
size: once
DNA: TGTGCCAGCAGTCGCCGACGCTTTAGCGGGAGAGTGGGTAGCACAGATACGCAGTATTTT
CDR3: CASSRRRFSGRVGSTDTQYF

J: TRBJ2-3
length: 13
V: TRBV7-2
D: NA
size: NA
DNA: TGTGCCAGCAGATCATCCGGAGGGGATACGCAGTATTTT
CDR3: CASRSSGGDTQYF

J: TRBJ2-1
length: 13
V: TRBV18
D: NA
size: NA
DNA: TGTGCCAGCTCACCACCGGGACACAATGAGCAGTTCTTC
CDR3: CASSPPGHNEQFF

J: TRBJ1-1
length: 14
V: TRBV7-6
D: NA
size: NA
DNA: TGTGCCAGCAGCTTAGGGGGGTCGAACACTGAAGCTTTCTTT
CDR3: CASSLGGSNTEAFF

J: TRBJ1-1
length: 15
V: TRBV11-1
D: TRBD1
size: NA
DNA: TGTGCCAGCAGCCCCCACAGGGGACTCCACAGTGAAGCTTTCTTT
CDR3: CASSPHRGLHSEAFF

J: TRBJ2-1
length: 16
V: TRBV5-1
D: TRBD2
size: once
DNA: TGCGCCAGCAGGGAACTAGCGGGAGTGACGGGAAATGAGCAGTTCTTC
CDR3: CASRELAGVTGNEQFF

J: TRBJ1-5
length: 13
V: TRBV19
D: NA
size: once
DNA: TGTGCCAGTACCCCAAGGGGAGCTCAGCCCCAGCATTTT
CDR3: CASTPRGAQPQHF

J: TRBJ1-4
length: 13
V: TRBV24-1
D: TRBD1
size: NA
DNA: TGTGCCACCAGTGGGACAGGGGATGAAAAACTGTTTTTT
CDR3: CATSGTGDEKLFF

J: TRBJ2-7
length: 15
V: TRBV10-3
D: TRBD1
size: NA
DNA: TGTGCCATCGCAGGGACAGGAGACAGCTCCTACGAGCAGTACTTC
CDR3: CAIAGTGDSSYEQYF

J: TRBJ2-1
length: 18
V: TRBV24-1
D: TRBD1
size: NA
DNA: TGTGCCACCAGTGATTCGACTCCGGACAGGAGCTCCTACAATGAGCAGTTCTTC
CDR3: CATSDSTPDRSSYNEQFF

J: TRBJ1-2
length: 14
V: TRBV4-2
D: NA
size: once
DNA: TGTGCCAGCAGCCATGCAGGGGCAGACTATGGCTACACCTTC
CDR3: CASSHAGADYGYTF

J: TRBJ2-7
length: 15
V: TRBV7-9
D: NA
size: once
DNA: TGTGCCAGCAGCCCCGAGGTGGGATACTCCTACGAGCAGTACTTC
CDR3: CASSPEVGYSYEQYF

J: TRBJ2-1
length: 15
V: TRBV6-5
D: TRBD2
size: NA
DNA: TGTGCCAGCAGTCTCGGACTAGCTCTAGGGAATGAGCAGTTCTTC
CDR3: CASSLGLALGNEQFF

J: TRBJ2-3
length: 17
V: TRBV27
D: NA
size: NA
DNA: TGTGCCAGCAGTGGTAACTGTGGGGGCCTAGGCACAGATACGCAGTATTTT
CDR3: CASSGNCGGLGTDTQYF

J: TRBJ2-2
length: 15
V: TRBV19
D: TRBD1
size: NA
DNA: TGTGCCAGTAGGGGTAGGACAGGGGGGACCGGGGAGCTGTTTTTT
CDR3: CASRGRTGGTGELFF

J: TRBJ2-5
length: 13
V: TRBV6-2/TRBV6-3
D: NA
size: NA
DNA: TGTGCCAGCAGTTACATTGAAGCGGAGACCCAGTACTTC
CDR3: CASSYIEAETQYF

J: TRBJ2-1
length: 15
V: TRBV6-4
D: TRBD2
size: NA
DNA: TGTGCCAGCAGTAGCGGGAGGAACTCCTACAATGAGCAGTTCTTC
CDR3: CASSSGRNSYNEQFF

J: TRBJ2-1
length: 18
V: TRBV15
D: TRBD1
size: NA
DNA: TGTGCCACCAGCAGACCTATCAAACGCAGGGGGCGGATCGATGAGCAGTTCTTC
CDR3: CATSRPIKRRGRIDEQFF